The present T cell receptor (beta chain) was sequenced within a study of cytomegalovirus exposure and HLA in healthy donors. As for the study in general: In an earlier analysis, approximately 120 million unique TCR beta sequences were found from about 179 million T cells.

The V gene's germline CDR1 is SGHRS and CDR2 YFSETQ. The CDR3 loop spans 16 amino acids. The V gene end was trimmed by 1 base and the J gene end by 4 bases; junction bases not matched to a gene: 7. Study-level points and caveats: A later analysis linked a missense DCLRE1C variant to TCR beta V- and J-gene trimming.

The sample holds a few counts of this clone. Antigen: not known. The study ran its PCR with 60 Vbeta and 13 Jbeta primers. The method was immunoSEQ multiplex PCR; TCRdb's version includes in-frame clones alone and lacks a portion of them. The table includes about 170,000 clones, 77% detected once. Sequencing input: PBMCs. The V gene is TRBV5-1, the J gene TRBJ2-1; 8 nucleotides line up with TRBD2. This sequence was found in a woman aged 25-40 years in good health and CMV-seropositive. The CDR3, as DNA: TGCGCCAGCAGCTTGAACGGACTAGCTTCTTACAATGAGCAGTTCTTC. Translation: CASSLNGLASYNEQFF. Looking up the rest from reference TRBV5-1 and TRBJ2-1 gives the full variable domain: KAGVTQTPRYLIKTRGQQVTLSCSPISGHRSVSWYQQTPGQGLQFLFEYFSETQRNKGNFPGRFSGRQFSNSRSEMNVSTLELGDSALYLCASSLNGLASYNEQFFGPGTRLTVL.